This TCR beta chain was sequenced during a study of T cell changes during pregnancy in multiple sclerosis. Sequenced by immunoSEQ multiplex PCR; TCRdb stores in-frame clones only, minus some. The sample contains roughly 89,000 clones, approximately 95% of which appear only once. Germline V gene lookup returns CDR1 SNHLY and CDR2 FYNNEI. CDR3 length: 14 amino acids. V shed 5 bases and J shed 0 bases, with 10 bases lying between them. Sequenced here: peripheral blood, sampled after pregnancy. This receptor was taken from a female donor in good health, enrolled as a control in a pregnancy study. This chain connects TRBV2 to TRBJ1-1, with D hard to call. The CDR3 loop reads CASSLTQMNTEAFF. CDR3 in DNA: TGTGCCAGCAGTTTGACACAGATGAACACTGAAGCTTTCTTT.